Below are 5 T cell receptor beta chains sequenced from a single sample in a study of immune characterization of retroperitoneal liposarcoma. TCRdb re-derived calls from the PCR reads in MiXCR, one entry per CDR3 protein. The data show about 11,000 distinct CDR3 sequences, approximately 22% seen once. The sequenced sample was blood. These receptors came from a female donor with retroperitoneal liposarcoma.

V and J are TRBV10-1 and TRBJ2-7, with 10 bases lining up with TRBD1. V shed 5 bases, J shed 6 bases, and the junction held 10 bases outside the gene matches. The germline V gene encodes CDR1 WNHNN and CDR2 SYGVQD (reference sequence). This CDR3 comprises 15 residues. CDR3 nucleotide sequence: TGCGCCAGCAGTCTTTCCCGGACAGGGGGTTCCGAGCAGTACTTC. Its translation: CASSLSRTGGSEQYF.

V gene TRBV6-6 combines with J gene TRBJ1-6; D is ambiguous. The germline V and J ends were trimmed by 2 bases and 8 bases, with 13 bases remaining between them. This CDR3 has 15 residues. The germline V gene encodes CDR1 MNHNY and CDR2 SVGAGI (reference sequence). CDR3 amino acids: CASSYRPPGDSPLHF. DNA of the CDR3: TGTGCCAGCAGTTACAGGCCCCCTGGCGATTCACCCCTCCACTTT.

This clonotype was found once. This sequence joins TRBV19 and TRBJ2-5; 11 bases are shared with TRBD2. Gene TRBJ2-1 matches the end of the DNA better, so the J call may be wrong. CDR3 length equals 17 residues. Germline V gene data show CDR1 as LNHDA and CDR2 as SQIVND (reference sequence). The DNA for the CDR3 is TGTGCCAGTAGTATATATTCTAGCGGGAGGCCGGGGGAGACCCAGTTCTTC. Protein product: CASSIYSSGRPGETQFF.

At least ten counts were recorded for this clonotype. The chain couples TRBV11-3 to TRBJ2-3; TRBD2 matches 10 bases. Losses at the gene ends were 1 base for V and 10 bases for J; bases not matched to a gene: 8. There are 15 residues in the CDR3. The germline gives CDR1 SGHNT, CDR2 YENEEA. CDR3 protein: CASSLGASGSMAQYF. Written as DNA, the CDR3 is TGTGCCAGCAGCTTAGGAGCTAGCGGGAGTATGGCGCAGTATTTT.

To note about this clonotype: Since a much larger clone is just one base distant, this may be a read error. This chain joins TRBV6-1 and TRBJ2-6, with a possible D match to TRBD2 (6 bases). The germline V and J ends were trimmed by 11 bases and 4 bases, with 18 bases remaining between them. CDR3 length: 15 residues. Germline assignment: CDR1 MNHNS and CDR2 SASEGT. CDR3 in DNA: TGTGCCTCCGGAGGGGCCGGCGCCGGGGCCAACGTCCTGACTTTC. It encodes CASGGAGAGANVLTF.